Below, 21 T cell receptor beta chains from the same sample are listed, as sequenced in a study of tumor-infiltrating lymphocytes in primary liver carcinoma. Production of TCR beta cDNA used roughly 500 ng total RNA together with a constant-region primer. The TCR beta library was amplified through three nested multiplex PCR rounds in a modified ARM-PCR procedure. PCR rounds one and two used TRBV1-TRBV30 forward primers with a C-beta reverse primer for around 10 cycles each. TCRdb redid the calling of the multiplex PCR reads with MiXCR, one entry per CDR3 protein. The data show about 97,000 distinct CDR3 sequences, with about 67% seen just once and around 12% held by the top ten. Co-extraction of RNA and DNA was performed on about 19-33 mg of unsorted bulk tissue. The sequenced sample was liver tumor tissue from sampling region 2. The subset here: tumor region T2, inferior pole. Source of these receptors: a woman aged 60-75 years with primary liver carcinoma and hepatitis B virus infection.

This clonotype came up many times. This sequence joins TRBV6-1 and TRBJ2-7; D is perhaps TRBD1 (5 bases). The V end was cut by 8 bases, the J end by 1 base, with 15 bases between. This CDR3 is built from 14 residues. Germline V gives CDR1 MNHNS, CDR2 SASEGT. The CDR3 DNA follows: TGTGCCAGCTCCCGGACACTCCAATCCTACGAGCAGTACTTC. Translation: CASSRTLQSYEQYF.

Regarding this clonotype: A much larger clone sits a single nucleotide away, making a read error possible. The rearrangement joins TRBV5-4 to TRBJ2-2; D may be TRBD2 (5 bases). Trimming took 5 bases from V and 9 from J, leaving 14 bases between them. There are 13 residues in the CDR3. Per germline, CDR1 SGHNT and CDR2 YYREEE (reference sequence). The CDR3 coding sequence is TGTGCCAGCAGTTTCGGGAATTCCAGGGAGCTGTTTTTT. It translates to CASSFGNSRELFF.

Details on this clonotype: As the CDR3 is not closed by the conserved phenylalanine or tryptophan, this likely results from a read error. The chain has TRBV11-2 and TRBJ2-1; no firm D call. Trimming pared 1 base from V and 7 bases from J, leaving 8 bases between. Germline-derived CDR1 and CDR2 are SGHAT and FQNNGV. CDR3 length: 13 residues. CDR3 sequence (DNA): TGTGCCAGCAGCTTAGGGACCTTAAATGAGCAGTTCCTC. Residues: CASSLGTLNEQFL.

This clonotype was detected only a few times. A read error is possible here, since a much larger clone lies one base away. The chain links TRBV5-5 to TRBJ2-1, with no clear D. The CDR3 sequence is 17 residues long. Germline V gene lookup returns CDR1 SGHKS and CDR2 YYEKEE (reference sequence). CDR3: CVSSLNNPLLGTNEQFF. CDR3 nucleotide sequence: TGTGTCAGCAGCTTGAATAATCCCCTGCTAGGAACCAATGAGCAGTTCTTC. Full variable domain (rest looked up from reference TRBV5-5 and TRBJ2-1): DAGVTQSPTHLIKTRGQQVTLRCSPISGHKSVSWYQQVLGQGPQFIFQYYEKEERGRGNFPDRFSARQFPNYSSELNVNALLLGDSALYLCVSSLNNPLLGTNEQFFGPGTRLTVL.

With respect to this clonotype: One junction end does not reproduce the germline sequence, and a read error may be involved. The chain links TRBV29-1 to TRBJ2-1; TRBD2 matches at 7 bases. The length of the CDR3 is 15 residues. Germline V gene lookup returns CDR1 SQVTM and CDR2 ANQGSEA. The CDR3 loop is CSVDSRGRRNDEQFF. Here the CDR3 DNA reads TGTAGCGTTGATAGTCGCGGGAGACGCAACGATGAGCAGTTCTTC.

With respect to this clonotype: A read error may be the cause here, since a much bigger clone is one base away. CDR3 protein: CASRPEGRTTDAFF. The CDR3 region has the DNA TGCGCCAGCAGACCGGAGGGAAGGACCACTGATGCTTTCTTT. The genes are TRBV5-1 and TRBJ1-1, with D unresolved. Germline values: CDR1 SGHRS, CDR2 YFSETQ. The CDR3 covers 14 residues. The entire variable domain, with the rest obtained from reference TRBV5-1 and TRBJ1-1, is as follows: KAGVTQTPRYLIKTRGQQVTLSCSPISGHRSVSWYQQTPGQGLQFLFEYFSETQRNKGNFPGRFSGRQFSNSRSEMNVSTLELGDSALYLCASRPEGRTTDAFFGQGTRLTVV.

Regarding this clonotype: The CDR3 ends on some other residue instead of the conserved phenylalanine or tryptophan, so this is likely a read error. The CDR3 bases are TGTGCCAGCAACCTACTAGCGGGAGGTACCGGGGAGCTGTTTGTT. Protein: CASNLLAGGTGELFV. The V and J genes are TRBV6-5 and TRBJ2-2; 12 bases align to TRBD2. The CDR3 has 15 residues. Germline CDR1 is MNHEY and CDR2 is SVGAGI. J gave up 5 bases and V 7 bases, and 5 bases lay outside the gene matches.

Turning to this clonotype: A much larger clone differs by one base, so this may be a read error. V is TRBV2 and J is TRBJ2-1; D gene unclear. The V gene's germline CDR1 is SNHLY and CDR2 FYNNEI. Between the trimmed V and J ends, which lost 2 bases and 15 bases, there was a span of 14 bases. The CDR3 runs 12 residues. The CDR3 sequence: CASSEQAGLGFF. The CDR3 region has the DNA TGTGCCAGCAGTGAACAGGCCGGTTTAGGGTTCTTC.

This clonotype was counted many times. V is TRBV4-1 and J is TRBJ2-7, with TRBD2 matching over 10 bases. The CDR3 covers 15 residues. The ends lost 2 bases at V and 3 bases at J; junction bases unmatched: 4. Looked up from germline, CDR1 is MGHRA and CDR2 is YSYEKL. The CDR3 DNA reads TGCGCCAGCAGCCAAATTAGCGGGAGGCACTACGAGCAGTACTTC. Protein: CASSQISGRHYEQYF.

This clonotype was observed at least ten times. The gene calls are TRBV5-4 and TRBJ1-1; TRBD1 aligns across 7 bases. In germline, CDR1 is SGHNT, CDR2 YYREEE (reference sequence). The trim removed 2 bases at V and 6 bases at J, leaving 7 bases unmatched. This CDR3 is built from 14 residues. The CDR3 loop is CASSLSTGSAEAFF. The CDR3 DNA is TGTGCCAGCAGCTTATCGACAGGGAGCGCTGAAGCTTTCTTT.

Notes on this clonotype: A much bigger clone sits one base away, suggesting this may be a read error. CDR3 loop: CSVSRAFQETHYF. The CDR3 DNA reads as TGCAGCGTTAGCAGGGCTTTCCAAGAGACCCACTACTTC. The chain uses TRBV29-1 and TRBJ2-5, with a weak D call TRBD1 (5 bases). The V gene's germline CDR1 is SQVTM and CDR2 ANQGSEA. This CDR3 region has 13 residues.

The sample holds many counts of this clonotype. The chain is built from TRBV11-2 and TRBJ2-6, with 7 bases that match TRBD1. The length of the CDR3 is 17 residues. The trim removed 5 bases at V and 2 bases at J, leaving 9 bases unmatched. Germline CDR1 reads SGHAT; CDR2 reads FQNNGV. The CDR3 here is CASSPTGQWTGANVLTF. CDR3 in DNA: TGTGCCAGCAGCCCGACGGGACAGTGGACTGGGGCCAACGTCCTGACTTTC. Full variable domain (outside the CDR3, taken from reference TRBV11-2 and TRBJ2-6): EAGVAQSPRYKIIEKRQSVAFWCNPISGHATLYWYQQILGQGPKLLIQFQNNGVVDDSQLPKDRFSAERLKGVDSTLKIQPAKLEDSAVYLCASSPTGQWTGANVLTFGAGSRLTVL.

V and J are TRBV25-1 and TRBJ2-7; TRBD1 aligns across 7 bases. Per the germline V gene, CDR1 is MGHDK and CDR2 is SYGVNS. The junction had 13 bases not matched to a gene; V was cut back by 4 bases and J by 4 bases. The CDR3 is 16 amino acids. The CDR3 region is CASSVQRTGTTYEQYF. Written as DNA, the CDR3 is TGTGCCAGCAGTGTTCAGCGGACAGGTACTACGTACGAGCAGTACTTC.

On this clonotype: Germline and junction disagree at one end, which may indicate a read error. This sequence joins TRBV12-3 or TRBV12-4 and TRBJ2-4; D is uncertain. The CDR3 extends over 12 amino acids. The CDR3 DNA sequence: TGTGCCTGCAGTGTCAGTAGGAACATTCAGCACTTC. Amino acids: CACSVSRNIQHF.

Comments on this clonotype: A much larger clonotype is one base distant, so this may be a read error. The rearrangement joins TRBV7-9 to TRBJ1-2; D unclear. This CDR3 has 17 amino acids. Looked up from germline, CDR1 is SEHNR and CDR2 is FQNEAQ (reference sequence). CDR3 sequence (DNA): TGTGCCAGCAGCTTAGGGGATTGGTCAGCGCTTAACCATGGCTACACCTTC. It specifies CASSLGDWSALNHGYTF.

For this clonotype: One base away lies a much larger clone, so this may be a sequencing read error. The chain employs TRBV20-1 and TRBJ2-3; D gene unclear. The CDR3 has 12 residues. Looked up from germline, CDR1 is DFQATT and CDR2 is SNEGSKA (reference sequence). The CDR3 loop is CGARDLAVRQYF. In DNA, the CDR3 is TGCGGTGCTAGAGATCTGGCTGTTCGGCAGTATTTT.

Of note for this clonotype: At one of its ends the junction is not consistent with the germline gene, which may arise from a read error. V usage is TRBV29-1 and J usage is TRBJ1-1, with D hard to call. Germline CDR1 reads SQVTM; CDR2 reads ANQGSEA. The CDR3 runs 14 residues. For the CDR3, the DNA is TGCAGCGTTGAGTGGGGTCCTCGGAACGCTGAAGCTTTCTTT. This translates into CSVEWGPRNAEAFF.

On this clonotype: Likely a read error: the CDR3 ends without its conserved phenylalanine or tryptophan. The chain joins TRBV11-2 to TRBJ1-2, with a tentative D call TRBD1 (5 bases). Germline CDR1 SGHAT, CDR2 FQNNGV. Trimming took off 0 bases at V and 4 bases at J, with 18 bases between the two ends. The CDR3 is made up of 17 amino acids. The CDR3 DNA is TGTGCCAGCAGCTTAGATCCGATCAGGGCGCTTTGCTATGGCTACACCCTC. Amino acid sequence: CASSLDPIRALCYGYTL.

Note on this clonotype: At one end, the junction sequence differs from germline, possibly due to a read error. This chain uses TRBV28 with TRBJ2-1; 11 nucleotides align to TRBD2. The germline CDR1 and CDR2 sequences are MDHEN and SYDVKM. The CDR3 contains 15 residues. The chain's CDR3 is CASSRLAGSYTEQFF. CDR3 DNA: TGTGCCAGCAGTCGACTAGCGGGATCCTACACTGAGCAGTTCTTC.

This clonotype came up once. Being one base from a much bigger clone, this may be a read error. The V and J genes are TRBV28 and TRBJ2-3, with D hard to call. This CDR3 is built from 12 residues. CDR1 and CDR2 from the germline V gene are MDHEN and SYDVKM. The CDR3 nucleotides read TGTGCCAGCAGATTATCGACCGATACGCAGTATTTT. It codes for CASRLSTDTQYF.

This clonotype is termed large. The chain is built from TRBV11-2 and TRBJ2-1; possible D gene TRBD2, 5 bases. This CDR3 region has 14 residues. Germline V gives CDR1 SGHAT, CDR2 FQNNGV. Trimming took 6 bases from V and 10 from J, leaving 19 bases between them. The CDR3 region is CASSPDSRYREQFF. CDR3 nucleotides: TGTGCCAGCAGTCCGGACTCGAGGTATAGGGAGCAGTTCTTC. The variable domain in full, completed from reference TRBV11-2 and TRBJ2-1, reads EAGVAQSPRYKIIEKRQSVAFWCNPISGHATLYWYQQILGQGPKLLIQFQNNGVVDDSQLPKDRFSAERLKGVDSTLKIQPAKLEDSAVYLCASSPDSRYREQFFGPGTRLTVL.